The 15 T cell receptor beta chains listed next were all sequenced from one sample in a study of OX40 agonist ivuxolimab in advanced cancers. Some clones are missing from TCRdb's copy, which holds only in-frame ones; the method was immunoSEQ multiplex PCR. Of around 77,000 clones listed, around four fifths are singletons. Source: CD4+ or CD8+ T cells sorted from blood, taken in a trial of the OX40 agonist ivuxolimab. These receptors originate from an adult with an advanced solid tumor such as melanoma, head and neck, liver or kidney cancer.

The V gene is TRBV7-2, the J gene TRBJ2-1; unclear D gene. The CDR3 is made up of 18 amino acids. Germline-derived CDR1 and CDR2 are SGHTA and FQGNSA. Trimming removed 5 bases from V and 0 bases from J, with 20 bases in between. CDR3 DNA sequence: TGTGCCAGCAGCCCATTTGGGCCTATGTCTACCTCCTACAATGAGCAGTTCTTC. It is translated as CASSPFGPMSTSYNEQFF.

The chain links TRBV5-1 to TRBJ2-7; 10 bases are a match to TRBD1. Germline V CDR1 and CDR2: SGHRS, YFSETQ. Trimming cost V 4 bases and J 4 bases; bases outside gene matches: 8. The CDR3 contains 15 residues. CDR3 protein: CASSLSGTGEYEQYF. The CDR3, as DNA: TGCGCCAGCAGCCTCTCCGGGACAGGGGAGTACGAGCAGTACTTC.

J is TRBJ1-3 and V is TRBV9; D call uncertain. The CDR3 has 15 amino acids. Trimming stripped 0 bases from V and 0 bases from J, with 7 bases between. Germline V gives CDR1 SGDLS, CDR2 YYNGEE. This CDR3 reads CASSVGGTSGNTIYF. CDR3 in DNA: TGTGCCAGCAGCGTAGGTGGCACCTCTGGAAACACCATATATTTT.

The chain combines TRBV6-6 with TRBJ1-5, with D possibly TRBD1 on 6 matching bases. Germline V gives CDR1 MNHNY, CDR2 SVGAGI (reference sequence). There are 15 residues in the CDR3. Trimming stripped 0 bases from V and 4 bases from J, with 10 bases between. This chain's CDR3 is CASSYSRTDNQPQHF. CDR3 sequence (DNA): TGTGCCAGCAGTTACTCGAGGACAGATAATCAGCCCCAGCATTTT.

The chain uses TRBV11-2 and TRBJ2-3, with 7 bases aligning to TRBD1. V trimming: 2 bases; J trimming: 3 bases; junction bases outside the gene matches: 5. This CDR3 is built from 15 residues. In germline, CDR1 is SGHAT, CDR2 FQNNGV. CDR3 sequence reads: CASSLTLQGTDTQYF. CDR3 nucleotide sequence: TGTGCCAGCAGCTTAACCTTACAGGGGACAGATACGCAGTATTTT.

This chain uses TRBV5-1 with TRBJ2-1; D is unresolved. The CDR3 is made up of 13 amino acids. CDR1 and CDR2 from the germline V gene are SGHRS and YFSETQ. Trimming took off 5 bases at V and 5 bases at J, with 11 bases between the two ends. CDR3 coding DNA: TGCGCCAGCAGTCCGCTGCAGGACAATGAGCAGTTCTTC. Its protein is CASSPLQDNEQFF.

V gene TRBV9 combines with J gene TRBJ2-1; D remains unclear. This CDR3 is built from 14 residues. V lost 0 bases, J lost 5 bases, and 9 bases lay in between. Germline V gives CDR1 SGDLS, CDR2 YYNGEE. This CDR3 reads CASSVEIRNNEQFF. The DNA for the CDR3 is TGTGCCAGCAGCGTAGAGATACGGAACAATGAGCAGTTCTTC.

The chain couples TRBV18 to TRBJ1-1; 7 nucleotides line up with TRBD1. V was pared by 3 bases and J by 4 bases, with 11 bases of the junction left unmatched. The CDR3 covers 16 residues. In germline, CDR1 is KGHSH, CDR2 LQKENI. This chain's CDR3 is CASSPGGRGRGTEAFF. CDR3 bases: TGTGCCAGCTCACCCGGAGGGAGGGGGCGAGGCACTGAAGCTTTCTTT.

This clone was detected once. The chain carries TRBV5-4 and TRBJ1-1; 7 bases align to TRBD1. After removal of 4 bases from V and 0 bases from J, the junction contained 6 bases not matched to a gene. CDR1 and CDR2 from the germline V gene are SGHNT and YYREEE (reference sequence). This CDR3 has 15 amino acids. CDR3 region: CASSPAGQMNTEAFF. As DNA, the CDR3 is TGTGCCAGCAGCCCCGCGGGACAGATGAACACTGAAGCTTTCTTT.

The rearrangement uses TRBV7-2 and TRBJ1-1; D not resolved. With 5 bases removed from V and 0 bases from J, the gap between germline ends came to 7 bases. The CDR3 loop spans 13 amino acids. Germline CDR1 reads SGHTA; CDR2 reads FQGNSA. The CDR3 region has the DNA TGTGCCAGCAGCCCTTCCCTGAACACTGAAGCTTTCTTT. Translated: CASSPSLNTEAFF.

V usage is TRBV13 and J usage is TRBJ2-5; no firm D call. CDR3 length: 14 residues. Trimming removed 1 base at V and 9 bases at J, with 15 bases between. Germline V lookup: CDR1 PRHDT, CDR2 FYEKMQ (reference sequence). CDR3 loop: CASSLVRPPYAQYF. As DNA, the CDR3 is TGTGCCAGCAGCTTAGTTCGACCACCATACGCCCAGTACTTC.

This chain links TRBV2 with TRBJ2-6; D is uncertain. The germline V gene encodes CDR1 SNHLY and CDR2 FYNNEI. The CDR3 contains 16 residues. V lost 3 bases and J lost 0, with 9 bases in between. The CDR3: CASSEKTFSGANVLTF. The CDR3 DNA reads as TGTGCCAGCAGTGAGAAGACATTCTCTGGGGCCAACGTCCTGACTTTC.

This chain uses TRBV11-3 with TRBJ2-1, with 7 positions matching TRBD2. Trimming removed 5 bases from V and 7 bases from J; junction bases left unmatched: 11. CDR1 and CDR2 (germline): SGHNT, YENEEA. This CDR3 has 15 amino acids. The CDR3 region has the DNA TGTGCCAGCAGCCATGGGACTACCGTTGAAAATGAGCAGTTCTTC. Its translation is CASSHGTTVENEQFF.

The V gene is TRBV19, the J gene TRBJ2-6; D gene unclear. Germline assignment: CDR1 LNHDA and CDR2 SQIVND (reference sequence). CDR3 size: 14 residues. Trimming cost V 3 bases and J 0 bases, with 3 bases left between them. CDR3 loop: CASSILSGANVLTF. CDR3 nucleotides: TGTGCCAGTAGTATTCTCTCTGGGGCCAACGTCCTGACTTTC. The full variable domain, completed using reference TRBV19 and TRBJ2-6, is DGGITQSPKYLFRKEGQNVTLSCEQNLNHDAMYWYRQDPGQGLRLIYYSQIVNDFQKGDIAEGYSVSREKKESFPLTVTSAQKNPTAFYLCASSILSGANVLTFGAGSRLTVL.

This clone was recorded a few times. The rearrangement links TRBV28 to TRBJ1-2; D perhaps matches TRBD1 (6 bases). This CDR3 contains 14 residues. CDR1 is MDHEN, CDR2 SYDVKM, per germline. V lost 8 bases and J 0 bases, leaving 13 bases between the germline ends. For the CDR3, the DNA is TGTGCCAGCCACCGACAGGAGACTAACTATGGCTACACCTTC. Encoded protein: CASHRQETNYGYTF.